This T cell receptor beta chain stems from a study of blood T cell repertoires in COVID-19. Study at large: Spain, Italy and the United States supplied samples that represented acute and convalescent COVID-19. From T cells, B-cell-depleted T cells, or PBMCs came the material, which was cDNA or gDNA.

The authors' processing: Nucleated cell counts were estimated from reference gene primer amplification. Profiled with immunoSEQ multiplex PCR; TCRdb holds only in-frame clones, not every one. V and J calls and clone size are given by that table; D and trimming were obtained from the DNA. This table has roughly 110,000 clones, around 80% appearing once. This sequence was found in a man aged 70 or older with acute or convalescent COVID-19. The material sequenced was peripheral blood.

CDR3 sequence reads: CASSQGDRGTNEKLFF. The CDR3 DNA reads TGCGCCAGCAGCCAAGGGGACAGGGGAACTAATGAAAAACTGTTTTTT. The genes are TRBV4-1 and TRBJ1-4, with 10 positions matching TRBD1. The CDR3 totals 16 residues. The junction had 0 bases not matched to a gene; V was cut back by 1 base and J by 1 base. Germline V CDR1 and CDR2: MGHRA, YSYEKL.